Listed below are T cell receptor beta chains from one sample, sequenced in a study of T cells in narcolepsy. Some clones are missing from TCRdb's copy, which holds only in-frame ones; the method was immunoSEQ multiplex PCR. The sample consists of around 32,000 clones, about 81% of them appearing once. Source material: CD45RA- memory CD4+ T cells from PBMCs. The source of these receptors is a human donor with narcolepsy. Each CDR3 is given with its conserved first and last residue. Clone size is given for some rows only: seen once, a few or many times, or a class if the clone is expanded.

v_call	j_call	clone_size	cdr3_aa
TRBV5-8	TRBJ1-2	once	CASRVGQFSVRGYTF
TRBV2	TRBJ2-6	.	CASLEQGLAGANVLTF
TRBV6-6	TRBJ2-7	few	CASSYSTEQYF
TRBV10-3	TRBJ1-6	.	CAISDSGQNNSPLHF
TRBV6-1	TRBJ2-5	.	CASRRQETQYF
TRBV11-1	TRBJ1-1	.	CASSLNPGGTEAFF
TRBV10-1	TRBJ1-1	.	CASPGGGVRKCTEAFF
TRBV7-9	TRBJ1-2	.	CASSLEAAKHYGYTF
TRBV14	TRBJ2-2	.	CASSHRITGELFF
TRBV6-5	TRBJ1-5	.	CASSYRGPNQPQHF
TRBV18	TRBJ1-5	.	CASSPQDSYSNQPQHF
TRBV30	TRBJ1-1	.	CAWRNGFNTEAFF
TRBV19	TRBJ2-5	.	CASSEQTTFQETQYF
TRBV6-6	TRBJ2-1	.	CASSKTSGAHNEFF
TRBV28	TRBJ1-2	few	CASSKLSQKSGSADGYTF
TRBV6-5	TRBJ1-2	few	CASSSGAFYNYGYTF
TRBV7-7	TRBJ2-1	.	CASSAKQGSWVDEQFF
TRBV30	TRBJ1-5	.	CACSTSGGNQPQHF
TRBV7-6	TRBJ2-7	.	CASSFGVEGGPNYEQYF
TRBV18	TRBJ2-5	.	CASSPRKLEETQYF
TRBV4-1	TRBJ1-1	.	CASSQEGGNTEAFF
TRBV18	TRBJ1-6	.	CASSNPQVGGAFSPLHF
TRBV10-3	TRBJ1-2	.	CAISEGTNYGYTF
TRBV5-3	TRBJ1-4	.	CASSENRGLNEKLFF